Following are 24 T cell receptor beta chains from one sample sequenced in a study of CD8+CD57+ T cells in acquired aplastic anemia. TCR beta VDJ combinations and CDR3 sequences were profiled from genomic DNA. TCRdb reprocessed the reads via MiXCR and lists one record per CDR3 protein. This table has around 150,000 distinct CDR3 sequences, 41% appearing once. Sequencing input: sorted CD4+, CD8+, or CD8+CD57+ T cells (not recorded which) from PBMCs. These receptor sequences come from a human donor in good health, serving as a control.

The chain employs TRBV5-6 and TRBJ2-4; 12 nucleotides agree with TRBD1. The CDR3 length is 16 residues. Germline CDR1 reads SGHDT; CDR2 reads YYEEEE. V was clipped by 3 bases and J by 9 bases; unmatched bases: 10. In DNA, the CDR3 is TGTGCCAGCAGCTCGACCGGGACAGGGGGCGCGAGCATTCAGTACTTC. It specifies CASSSTGTGGASIQYF.

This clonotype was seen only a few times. This CDR3 reads CASSYQGNGNTIYF. The CDR3 region has the DNA TGTGCCAGCAGCTATCAGGGGAATGGAAACACCATATATTTT. The genes are TRBV5-6 and TRBJ1-3; D might be TRBD1 (6 bases). From germline, CDR1 is SGHDT and CDR2 YYEEEE. The CDR3 extends over 14 amino acids. Trimming removed 3 bases at V and 3 bases at J, with 10 bases between.

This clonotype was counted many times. CDR3 loop: CASRQTGNSNQPQHF. DNA for the CDR3: TGTGCCAGTAGACAAACAGGGAATAGCAATCAGCCCCAGCATTTT. This chain joins TRBV19 and TRBJ1-5; maybe TRBD1 (6 bases). The CDR3 length is 15 residues. CDR1 and CDR2 from the germline V gene are LNHDA and SQIVND (reference sequence). Trimming pared 6 bases from V and 0 bases from J, leaving 12 bases between.

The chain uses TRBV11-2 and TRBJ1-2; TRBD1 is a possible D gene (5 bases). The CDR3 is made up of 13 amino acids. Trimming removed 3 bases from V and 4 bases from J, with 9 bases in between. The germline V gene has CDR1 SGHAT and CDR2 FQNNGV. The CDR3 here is CASSFGAGYGYTF. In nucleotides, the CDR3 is TGTGCCAGCAGCTTCGGGGCTGGCTATGGCTACACCTTC. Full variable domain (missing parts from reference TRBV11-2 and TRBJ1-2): EAGVAQSPRYKIIEKRQSVAFWCNPISGHATLYWYQQILGQGPKLLIQFQNNGVVDDSQLPKDRFSAERLKGVDSTLKIQPAKLEDSAVYLCASSFGAGYGYTFGSGTRLTVV.

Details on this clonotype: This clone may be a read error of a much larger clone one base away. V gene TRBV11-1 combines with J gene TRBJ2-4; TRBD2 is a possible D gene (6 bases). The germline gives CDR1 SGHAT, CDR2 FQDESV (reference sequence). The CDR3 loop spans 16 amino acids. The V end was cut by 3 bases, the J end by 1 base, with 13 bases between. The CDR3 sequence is CASSFSRDLAKNIQYF. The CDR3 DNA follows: TGTGCCAGCAGCTTCTCCAGGGACTTGGCCAAAAACATTCAGTACTTC.

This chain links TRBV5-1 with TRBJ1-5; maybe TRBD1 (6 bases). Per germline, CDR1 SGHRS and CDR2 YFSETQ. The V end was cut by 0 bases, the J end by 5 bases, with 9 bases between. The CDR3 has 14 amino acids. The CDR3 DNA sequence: TGCGCCAGCAGCTTGGTAGGGGGGTATCAGCCCCAGCATTTT. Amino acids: CASSLVGGYQPQHF.

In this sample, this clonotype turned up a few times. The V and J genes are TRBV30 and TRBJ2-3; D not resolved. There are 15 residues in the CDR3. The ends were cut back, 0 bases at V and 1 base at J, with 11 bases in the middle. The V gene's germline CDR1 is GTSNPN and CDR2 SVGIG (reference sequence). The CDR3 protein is CAWSVRWLGTDTQYF. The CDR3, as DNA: TGTGCCTGGAGTGTACGGTGGTTGGGCACAGATACGCAGTATTTT.

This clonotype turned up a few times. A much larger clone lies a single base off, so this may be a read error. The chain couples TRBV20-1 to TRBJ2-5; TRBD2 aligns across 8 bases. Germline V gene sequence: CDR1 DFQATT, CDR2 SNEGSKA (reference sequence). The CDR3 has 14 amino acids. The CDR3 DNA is TGCGGTGCGAACGGGGCGGGGGGTGGTGAGACCCAGTACTTC. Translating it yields CGANGAGGGETQYF.

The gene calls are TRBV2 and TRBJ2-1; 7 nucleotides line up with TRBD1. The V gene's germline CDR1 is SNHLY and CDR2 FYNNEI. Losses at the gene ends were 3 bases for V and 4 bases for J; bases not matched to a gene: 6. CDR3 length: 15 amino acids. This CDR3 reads CASSEGPGQYNEQFF. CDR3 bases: TGTGCCAGCAGTGAGGGGCCGGGACAGTACAATGAGCAGTTCTTC.

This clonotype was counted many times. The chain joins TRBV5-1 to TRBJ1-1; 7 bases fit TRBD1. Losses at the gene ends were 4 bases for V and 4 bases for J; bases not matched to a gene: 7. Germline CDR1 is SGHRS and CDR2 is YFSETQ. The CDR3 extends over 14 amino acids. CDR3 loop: CASSTGQEPTEAFF. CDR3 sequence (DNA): TGCGCCAGCAGCACCGGACAGGAGCCCACTGAAGCTTTCTTT.

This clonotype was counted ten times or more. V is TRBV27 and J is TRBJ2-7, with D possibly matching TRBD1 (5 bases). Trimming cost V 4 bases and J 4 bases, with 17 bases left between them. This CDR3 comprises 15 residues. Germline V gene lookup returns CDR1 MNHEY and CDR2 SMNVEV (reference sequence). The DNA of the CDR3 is TGTGCCAGCAGTTCCCCTCTAAGGGGCAAGTACGAGCAGTACTTC. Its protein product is CASSSPLRGKYEQYF.

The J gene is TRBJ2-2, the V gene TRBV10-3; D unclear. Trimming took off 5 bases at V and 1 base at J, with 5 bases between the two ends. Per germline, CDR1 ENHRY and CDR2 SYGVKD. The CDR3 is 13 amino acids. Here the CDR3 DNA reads TGTGCCATCAGTCTCGAGAACACCGGGGAGCTGTTTTTT. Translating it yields CAISLENTGELFF.

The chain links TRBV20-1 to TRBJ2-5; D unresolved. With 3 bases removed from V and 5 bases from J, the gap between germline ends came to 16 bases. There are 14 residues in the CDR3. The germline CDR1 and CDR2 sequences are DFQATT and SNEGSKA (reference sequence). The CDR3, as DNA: TGCAGTGCTAGTGCTCGCAGGCCCGAGGAGACCCAGTACTTC. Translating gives CSASARRPEETQYF.

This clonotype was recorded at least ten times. The CDR3 spells CASSQARDRHYEQYF. The CDR3 nucleotides read TGTGCCAGCAGCCAAGCCCGGGACAGGCATTACGAGCAGTACTTC. V is TRBV14 and J is TRBJ2-7; 8 nucleotides line up with TRBD1. Germline V lookup: CDR1 SGHDN, CDR2 FVKESK. CDR3 length: 15 residues. Trimming cost V 1 base and J 4 bases; bases outside gene matches: 6.

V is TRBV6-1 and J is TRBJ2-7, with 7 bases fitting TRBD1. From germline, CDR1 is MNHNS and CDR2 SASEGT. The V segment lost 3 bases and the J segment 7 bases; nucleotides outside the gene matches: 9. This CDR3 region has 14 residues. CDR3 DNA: TGTGCCAGCAGTGATGCAGGGGGAGCCTCGGAGCAGTACTTC. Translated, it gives CASSDAGGASEQYF.

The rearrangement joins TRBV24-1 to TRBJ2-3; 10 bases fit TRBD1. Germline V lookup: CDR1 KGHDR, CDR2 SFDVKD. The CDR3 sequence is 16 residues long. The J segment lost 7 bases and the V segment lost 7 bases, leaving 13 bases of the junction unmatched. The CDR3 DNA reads TGTGCCACCAGCACTTTTAAGACAGGGGGCAGAAATACGCAGTATTTT. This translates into CATSTFKTGGRNTQYF.

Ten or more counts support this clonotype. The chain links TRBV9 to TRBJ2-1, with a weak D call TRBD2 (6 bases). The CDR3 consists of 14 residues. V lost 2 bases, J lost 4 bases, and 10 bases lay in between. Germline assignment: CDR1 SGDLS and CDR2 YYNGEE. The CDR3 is CASSVGRGYNEQFF. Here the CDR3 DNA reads TGTGCCAGCAGCGTTGGGCGGGGATACAATGAGCAGTTCTTC. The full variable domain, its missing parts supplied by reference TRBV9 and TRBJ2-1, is DSGVTQTPKHLITATGQRVTLRCSPRSGDLSVYWYQQSLDQGLQFLIQYYNGEERAKGNILERFSAQQFPDLHSELNLSSLELGDSALYFCASSVGRGYNEQFFGPGTRLTVL.

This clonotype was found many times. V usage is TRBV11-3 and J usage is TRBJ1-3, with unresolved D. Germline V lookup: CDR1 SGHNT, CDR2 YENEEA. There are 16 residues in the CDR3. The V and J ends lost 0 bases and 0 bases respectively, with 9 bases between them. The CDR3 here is CASSLDQTSSGNTIYF. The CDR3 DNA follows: TGTGCCAGCAGCTTAGATCAAACCAGCTCTGGAAACACCATATATTTT.

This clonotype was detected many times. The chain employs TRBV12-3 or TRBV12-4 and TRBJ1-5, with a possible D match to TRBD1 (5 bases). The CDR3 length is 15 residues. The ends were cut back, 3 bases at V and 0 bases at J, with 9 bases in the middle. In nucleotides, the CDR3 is TGTGCCAGCAGTTTCCAGGGAAATAGCAATCAGCCCCAGCATTTT. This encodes CASSFQGNSNQPQHF.

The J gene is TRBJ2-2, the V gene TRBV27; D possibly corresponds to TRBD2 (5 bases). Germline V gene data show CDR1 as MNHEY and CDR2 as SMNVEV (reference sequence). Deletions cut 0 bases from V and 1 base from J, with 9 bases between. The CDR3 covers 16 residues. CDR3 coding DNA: TGTGCCAGCAGTTTATCAAGCGGTCTGAACACCGGGGAGCTGTTTTTT. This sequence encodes CASSLSSGLNTGELFF.

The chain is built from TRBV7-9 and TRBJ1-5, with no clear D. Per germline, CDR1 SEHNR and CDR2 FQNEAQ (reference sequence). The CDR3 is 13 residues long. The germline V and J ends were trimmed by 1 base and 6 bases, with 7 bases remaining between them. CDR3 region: CASSLGASQPQHF. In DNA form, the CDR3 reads TGTGCCAGCAGCTTAGGGGCTAGTCAGCCCCAGCATTTT.

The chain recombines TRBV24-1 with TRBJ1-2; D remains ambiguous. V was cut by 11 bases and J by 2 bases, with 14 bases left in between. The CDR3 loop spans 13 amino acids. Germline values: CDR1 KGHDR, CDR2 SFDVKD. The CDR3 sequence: CAIENGFNYGYTF. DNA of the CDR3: TGTGCCATCGAAAACGGGTTCAACTATGGCTACACCTTC.

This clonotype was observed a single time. CDR3 loop: CASSSLGAGYEQYF. The CDR3 DNA reads as TGTGCCAGCAGCTCCTTGGGGGCGGGCTACGAGCAGTACTTC. V is TRBV7-2 and J is TRBJ2-7; D possibly corresponds to TRBD1 (6 bases). The CDR3 covers 14 residues. Germline V gives CDR1 SGHTA, CDR2 FQGNSA. Trimming cost V 4 bases and J 3 bases, with 13 bases left between them.

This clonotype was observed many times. CDR3 protein: CASSHQPILAKNIQYF. CDR3 DNA sequence: TGTGCCAGCAGCCACCAACCGATTCTAGCCAAAAACATTCAGTACTTC. This rearrangement joins TRBV11-2 to TRBJ2-4, with D unclear. CDR3 length: 16 residues. The germline CDR1 and CDR2 sequences are SGHAT and FQNNGV. The V end lost 5 bases, the J end lost 0 bases, and 14 bases lay between the germline ends.